This passage covers 10 T cell receptor beta chains from one sample sequenced in a study of T-cell reconstitution after alpha-beta-depleted transplantation in children. Preparation of the TCRbeta library involved a method that used unique molecular identifiers. Each CDR3 protein gets one entry after TCRdb re-called the PCR reads with MiXCR. There are hundreds of thousands of distinct CDR3 sequences in the sample; 20% to 30% occur only once, and about 5% lies in the top ten. The sequences come from PBMCs, mostly from graft donor cells, collected 360 days after TCRalphabeta/CD19-depleted stem cell transplant. The receptors were sampled from a female patient aged 2-9 years who had a stem cell transplant for congenital amegakaryocytic thrombocytopenia, so the T cells may come from the graft donor.

This clonotype was counted between two and nine times. The V call is TRBV20-1, the J call TRBJ2-1, with 8 bases that match TRBD1. CDR1 and CDR2 from the germline V gene are DFQATT and SNEGSKA (reference sequence). The CDR3 sequence is 13 residues long. The CDR3 here is CNGGGQGHNEQFF. In DNA, the CDR3 is TGCAATGGAGGTGGACAGGGCCACAATGAGCAGTTCTTC.

V is TRBV2 and J is TRBJ1-6, with D maybe TRBD1 (5 bases). Looked up from germline, CDR1 is SNHLY and CDR2 is FYNNEI. The CDR3 runs to 14 residues. The V and J ends lost 4 bases and 8 bases respectively, with 12 bases between them. CDR3 sequence reads: CASSGGTRDSPLHF. For the CDR3, the DNA is TGTGCCAGCAGTGGGGGCACAAGGGATTCACCCCTCCACTTT.

CDR3 amino acids: CASSLRTGGGSNEQFF. The CDR3 DNA reads as TGTGCCAGCAGCCTGCGGACAGGGGGCGGATCGAATGAGCAGTTCTTC. The J gene is TRBJ2-1, the V gene TRBV13; 11 nucleotides line up with TRBD1. Trimming removed 5 bases from V and 7 bases from J; junction bases left unmatched: 10. The length of the CDR3 is 16 residues. In germline, CDR1 is PRHDT, CDR2 FYEKMQ (reference sequence).

This clonotype occurred a few times. Here the CDR3 DNA reads TGTGCCAACCGCCTACGGGGGAGTCCCTACGAGCAGTACTTC. Residues: CANRLRGSPYEQYF. The gene calls are TRBV5-8 and TRBJ2-7, with D maybe TRBD2 (6 bases). Germline V gene lookup returns CDR1 SGHTS and CDR2 YDEGEE. Trimming shortened V by 9 bases and J by 2 bases, and 18 bases separated the two germline ends. The CDR3 runs 14 residues.

This clonotype has more than one count but fewer than ten. The chain couples TRBV20-1 to TRBJ2-1; 8 bases map to TRBD2. The CDR3 runs 16 residues. CDR1 is DFQATT and CDR2 is SNEGSKA in the germline V gene (reference sequence). J was trimmed by 0 bases and V by 5 bases; bases with no gene match: 9. The CDR3 is CSARKLAVSSYNEQFF. The CDR3 DNA follows: TGCAGTGCTCGAAAACTAGCGGTGAGCTCCTACAATGAGCAGTTCTTC.

This rearrangement joins TRBV7-2 to TRBJ1-1, with a tentative D call TRBD1 (6 bases). Trimming removed 2 bases at V and 3 bases at J, with 19 bases between. The length of the CDR3 is 17 residues. CDR1 and CDR2 (germline): SGHTA, FQGNSA. The CDR3 sequence is CASSLRGSRGKDTEAFF. CDR3 coding DNA: TGTGCCAGCAGCTTAAGGGGGAGCAGGGGCAAGGACACTGAAGCTTTCTTT.

The rearrangement uses TRBV5-1 and TRBJ1-5, with D maybe TRBD1 (5 bases). V lost 1 base to trimming and J lost 3 bases, with 11 bases between them. There are 15 residues in the CDR3. CDR1 and CDR2 from the germline V gene are SGHRS and YFSETQ. CDR3 sequence (DNA): TGCGCCAGCAGCTTGAAAGGGGAGGACAATCAGCCCCAGCATTTT. Protein sequence: CASSLKGEDNQPQHF.

This clonotype has at least ten counts. This chain uses TRBV12-3 or TRBV12-4 with TRBJ2-1, with D tentatively TRBD2 (6 bases). This CDR3 spans 15 amino acids. V gave up 6 bases and J gave up 2 bases, with 14 bases separating them. The CDR3 region is CASSSLRGAYNEQFF. In DNA form, the CDR3 reads TGTGCCAGCAGCTCCCTGCGGGGAGCCTACAATGAGCAGTTCTTC.

This clonotype was recorded many times. CDR3 bases: TGCAGTGCCCCTGCAGCCGGGACAGGGGGCGGGGATCAGCCCCAGCATTTT. Translated, it gives CSAPAAGTGGGDQPQHF. The chain has TRBV20-1 and TRBJ1-5, with 12 bases fitting TRBD1. Unmatched junction bases numbered 14, after V lost 6 bases and J lost 5 bases. CDR1 and CDR2 (germline): DFQATT, SNEGSKA (reference sequence). The CDR3 is 17 amino acids.

The CDR3 protein is CAISESPDTQYF. The CDR3 nucleotides read TGTGCCATCAGTGAGTCCCCAGATACGCAGTATTTT. The gene calls are TRBV10-3 and TRBJ2-3, with no clear D. The CDR3 sequence is 12 residues long. V was trimmed by 0 bases and J by 4 bases, leaving 2 bases between them. CDR1 is ENHRY and CDR2 is SYGVKD in the germline V gene.